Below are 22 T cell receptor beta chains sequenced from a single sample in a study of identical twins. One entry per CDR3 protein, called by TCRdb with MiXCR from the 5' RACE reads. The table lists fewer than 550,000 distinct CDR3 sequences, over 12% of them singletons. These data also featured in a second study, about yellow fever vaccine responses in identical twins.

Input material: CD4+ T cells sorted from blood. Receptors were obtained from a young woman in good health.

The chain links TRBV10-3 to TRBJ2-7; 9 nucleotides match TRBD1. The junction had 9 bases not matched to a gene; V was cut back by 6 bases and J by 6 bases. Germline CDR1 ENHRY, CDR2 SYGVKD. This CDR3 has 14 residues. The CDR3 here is CAIRGTGTGTEQYV. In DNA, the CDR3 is TGTGCCATCAGGGGGACCGGGACAGGGACCGAGCAGTACGTC.

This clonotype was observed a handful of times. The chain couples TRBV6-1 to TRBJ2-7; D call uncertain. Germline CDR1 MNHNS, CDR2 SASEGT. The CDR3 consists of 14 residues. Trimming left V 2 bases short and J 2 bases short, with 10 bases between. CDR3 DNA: TGTGCCAGCAGTGAAATCTTACAAACCTACGAGCAGTACTTC. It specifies CASSEILQTYEQYF.

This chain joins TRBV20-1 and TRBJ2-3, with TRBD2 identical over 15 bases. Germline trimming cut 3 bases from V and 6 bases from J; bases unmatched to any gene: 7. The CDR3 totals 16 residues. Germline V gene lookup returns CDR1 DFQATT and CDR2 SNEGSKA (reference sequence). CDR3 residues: CSASTGTSGRPDTQYF. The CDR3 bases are TGCAGTGCTAGTACCGGGACTAGCGGGAGGCCGGATACGCAGTATTTT.

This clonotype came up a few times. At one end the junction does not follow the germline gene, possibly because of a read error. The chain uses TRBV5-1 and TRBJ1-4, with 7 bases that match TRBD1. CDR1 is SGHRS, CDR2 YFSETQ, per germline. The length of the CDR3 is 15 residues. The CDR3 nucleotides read TGCGCCAGCACCATAACAGGGGAAGCTAATCAAAAACTGTTTTTT. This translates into CASTITGEANQKLFF.

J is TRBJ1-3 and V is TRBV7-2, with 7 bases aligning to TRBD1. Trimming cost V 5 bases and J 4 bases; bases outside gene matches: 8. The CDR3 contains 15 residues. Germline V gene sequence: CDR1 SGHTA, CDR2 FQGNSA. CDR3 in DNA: TGTGCCAGCAGCAGACGGACAGGCATCGGAAACACCATATATTTT. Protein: CASSRRTGIGNTIYF.

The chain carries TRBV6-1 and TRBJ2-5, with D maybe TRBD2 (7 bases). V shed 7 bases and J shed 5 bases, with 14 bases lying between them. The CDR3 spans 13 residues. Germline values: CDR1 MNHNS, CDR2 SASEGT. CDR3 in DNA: TGTGCCAGCAACCCGGGGGGCGGTGAGACCCAGTACTTC. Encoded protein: CASNPGGGETQYF.

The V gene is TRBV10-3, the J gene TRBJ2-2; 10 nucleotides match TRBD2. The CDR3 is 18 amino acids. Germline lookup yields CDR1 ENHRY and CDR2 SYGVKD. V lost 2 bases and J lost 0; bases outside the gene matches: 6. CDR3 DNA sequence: TGTGCCATCAGTGAGCTGTTTCTAGCGGGGGCGAACACCGGGGAGCTGTTTTTT. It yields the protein CAISELFLAGANTGELFF.

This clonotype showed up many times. CDR3 bases: TGCGCCAGCACCTTCGGGGTTAGCACAGATACGCAGTATTTT. It yields the protein CASTFGVSTDTQYF. V and J are TRBV5-1 and TRBJ2-3; possibly TRBD2 for D (5 bases). The CDR3 has 14 amino acids. V shed 6 bases and J shed 0 bases, with 11 bases lying between them. The germline gives CDR1 SGHRS, CDR2 YFSETQ.

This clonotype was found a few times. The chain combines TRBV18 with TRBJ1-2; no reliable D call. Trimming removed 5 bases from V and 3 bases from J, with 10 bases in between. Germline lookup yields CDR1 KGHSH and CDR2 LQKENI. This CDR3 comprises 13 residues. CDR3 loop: CASSEGVDYGYTF. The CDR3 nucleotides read TGTGCCAGCTCAGAGGGAGTTGACTATGGCTACACCTTC.

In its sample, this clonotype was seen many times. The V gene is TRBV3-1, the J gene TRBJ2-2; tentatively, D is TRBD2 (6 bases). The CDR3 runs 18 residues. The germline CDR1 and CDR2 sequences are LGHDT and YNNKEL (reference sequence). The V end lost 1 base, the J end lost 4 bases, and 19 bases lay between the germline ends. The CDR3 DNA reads TGTGCCAGCAGCCAAGGGTCTTGGCTAGCGATCGTCACCGGGGAGCTGTTTTTT. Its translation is CASSQGSWLAIVTGELFF.

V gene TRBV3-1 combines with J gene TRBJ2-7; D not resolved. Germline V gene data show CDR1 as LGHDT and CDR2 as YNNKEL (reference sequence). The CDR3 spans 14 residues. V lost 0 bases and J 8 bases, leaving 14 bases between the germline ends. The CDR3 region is CASSQDIKSIKQYV. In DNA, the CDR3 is TGTGCCAGCAGCCAAGATATTAAGTCAATCAAGCAGTACGTC.

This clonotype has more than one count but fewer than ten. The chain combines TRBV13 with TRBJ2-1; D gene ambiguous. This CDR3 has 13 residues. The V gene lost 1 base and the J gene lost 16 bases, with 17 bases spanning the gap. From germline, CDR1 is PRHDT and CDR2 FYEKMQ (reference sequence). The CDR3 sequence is CASSLAFWPRSFF. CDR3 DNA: TGTGCCAGCAGCTTAGCGTTTTGGCCCCGGTCCTTCTTC. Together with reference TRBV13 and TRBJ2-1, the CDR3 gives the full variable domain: AAGVIQSPRHLIKEKRETATLKCYPIPRHDTVYWYQQGPGQDPQFLISFYEKMQSDKGSIPDRFSAQQFSDYHSELNMSSLELGDSALYFCASSLAFWPRSFFGPGTRLTVL.

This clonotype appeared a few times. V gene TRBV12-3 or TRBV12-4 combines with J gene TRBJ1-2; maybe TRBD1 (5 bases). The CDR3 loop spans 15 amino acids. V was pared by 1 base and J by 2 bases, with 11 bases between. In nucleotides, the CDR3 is TGTGCCAGCAGTTTAGGTTCGGGGCGGAACTATGGCTACACCTTC. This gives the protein CASSLGSGRNYGYTF.

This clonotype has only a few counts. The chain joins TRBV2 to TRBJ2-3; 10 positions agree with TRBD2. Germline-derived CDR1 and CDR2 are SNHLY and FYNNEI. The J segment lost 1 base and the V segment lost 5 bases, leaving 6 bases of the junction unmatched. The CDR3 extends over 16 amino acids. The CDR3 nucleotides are TGTGCCAGCAGTCGAGGACTAGCGGAAGGCACAGATACGCAGTATTTT. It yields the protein CASSRGLAEGTDTQYF. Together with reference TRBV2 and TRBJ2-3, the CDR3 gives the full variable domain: EPEVTQTPSHQVTQMGQEVILRCVPISNHLYFYWYRQILGQKVEFLVSFYNNEISEKSEIFDDQFSVERPDGSNFTLKIRSTKLEDSAMYFCASSRGLAEGTDTQYFGPGTRLTVL.

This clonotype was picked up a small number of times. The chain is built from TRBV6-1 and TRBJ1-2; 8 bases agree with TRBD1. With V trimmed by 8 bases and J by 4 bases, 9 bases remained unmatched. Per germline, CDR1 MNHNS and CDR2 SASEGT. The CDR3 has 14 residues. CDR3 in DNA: TGTGCCAGCTTCGCCGCAGGGGGCTTCTATGGCTACACCTTC. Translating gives CASFAAGGFYGYTF.

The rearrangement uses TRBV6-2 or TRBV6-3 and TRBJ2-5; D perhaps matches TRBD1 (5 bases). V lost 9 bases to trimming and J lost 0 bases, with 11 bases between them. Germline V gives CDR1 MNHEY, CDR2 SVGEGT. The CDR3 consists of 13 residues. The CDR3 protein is CASKTGNQETQYF. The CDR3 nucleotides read TGTGCCAGTAAAACAGGAAACCAAGAGACCCAGTACTTC.

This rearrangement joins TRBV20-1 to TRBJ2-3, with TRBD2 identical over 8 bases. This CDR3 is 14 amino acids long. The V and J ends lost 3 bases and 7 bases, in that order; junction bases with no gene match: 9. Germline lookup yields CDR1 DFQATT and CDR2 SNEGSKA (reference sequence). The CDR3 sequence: CSASPISGIHTQYF. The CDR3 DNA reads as TGCAGTGCTAGCCCCATTAGCGGGATCCATACGCAGTATTTT.

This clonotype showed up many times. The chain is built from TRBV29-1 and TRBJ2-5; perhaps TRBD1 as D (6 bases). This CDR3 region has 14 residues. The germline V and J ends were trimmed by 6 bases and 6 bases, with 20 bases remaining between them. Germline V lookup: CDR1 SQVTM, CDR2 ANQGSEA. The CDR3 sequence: CSVQREQGSKTQYF. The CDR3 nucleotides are TGCAGCGTCCAGAGGGAGCAGGGGTCGAAGACCCAGTACTTC.

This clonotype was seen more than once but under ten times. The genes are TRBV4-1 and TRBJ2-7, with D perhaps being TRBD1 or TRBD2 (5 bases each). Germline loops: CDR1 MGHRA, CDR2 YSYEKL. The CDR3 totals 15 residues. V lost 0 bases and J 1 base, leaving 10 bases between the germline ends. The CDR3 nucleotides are TGCGCCAGCAGCCAAGATAAGGGACGGTCCTACGAGCAGTACGTC. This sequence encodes CASSQDKGRSYEQYV.

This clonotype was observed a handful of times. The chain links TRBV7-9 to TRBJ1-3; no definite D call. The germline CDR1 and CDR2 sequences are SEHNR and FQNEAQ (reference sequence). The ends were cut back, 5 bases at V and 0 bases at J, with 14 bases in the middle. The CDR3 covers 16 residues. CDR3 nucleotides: TGTGCCAGCAGCCCACCTGACGGAAGCTCTGGAAACACCATATATTTT. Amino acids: CASSPPDGSSGNTIYF. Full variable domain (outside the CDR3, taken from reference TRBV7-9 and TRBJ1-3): DTGVSQNPRHKITKRGQNVTFRCDPISEHNRLYWYRQTLGQGPEFLTYFQNEAQLEKSRLLSDRFSAERPKGSFSTLEIQRTEQGDSAMYLCASSPPDGSSGNTIYFGEGSWLTVV.

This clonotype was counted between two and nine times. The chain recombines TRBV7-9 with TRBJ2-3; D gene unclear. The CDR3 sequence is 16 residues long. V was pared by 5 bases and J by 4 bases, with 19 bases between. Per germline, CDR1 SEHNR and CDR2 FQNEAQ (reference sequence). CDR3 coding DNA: TGTGCCAGCAGCCAGGCGTCGTCGGTGCTCGCAGATACGCAGTATTTT. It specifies CASSQASSVLADTQYF.

The CDR3 here is CASSFQGAILGGANVLTF. CDR3 in DNA: TGTGCCAGCAGCTTCCAGGGGGCGATTTTGGGTGGGGCCAACGTCCTGACTTTC. This chain links TRBV11-1 with TRBJ2-6, with TRBD1 matching over 8 bases. V shed 3 bases, J shed 3 bases, and the junction held 10 bases outside the gene matches. Germline loops: CDR1 SGHAT, CDR2 FQDESV (reference sequence). CDR3 length: 18 amino acids.